This T cell receptor (beta chain) derives from a study of T cell repertoires in cytomegalovirus infection. Study-level results: The cumulative frequency of public TCR beta families identified carriers of CMV plus the relevant HLA.

On this clonotype: Its matching antigen is unknown.

TCRdb recomputed calls from the reads with MiXCR, one row per CDR3 protein. Of approximately 1,000,000 distinct CDR3 sequences in the sample, approximately 31% were seen once. The V gene end was trimmed by 8 bases and the J gene end by 8 bases; junction bases not matched to a gene: 14. Germline V gene sequence: CDR1 SQVTM, CDR2 ANQGSEA. This CDR3 region has 13 residues. The rearrangement uses TRBV29-1 and TRBJ1-2, with 7 bases fitting TRBD1. This sequence originates from a human donor in good health (CMV status not recorded). Some clones in this sample may be carry-over from other donors' samples. Sequenced here: cultured CD8+ T cells from PBMCs, sampled from culture after CMV antigen stimulation. CDR3 bases: TGCAGCATTTTTGCCGGGACAGATAACGGCTACACCTTC. It codes for CSIFAGTDNGYTF.